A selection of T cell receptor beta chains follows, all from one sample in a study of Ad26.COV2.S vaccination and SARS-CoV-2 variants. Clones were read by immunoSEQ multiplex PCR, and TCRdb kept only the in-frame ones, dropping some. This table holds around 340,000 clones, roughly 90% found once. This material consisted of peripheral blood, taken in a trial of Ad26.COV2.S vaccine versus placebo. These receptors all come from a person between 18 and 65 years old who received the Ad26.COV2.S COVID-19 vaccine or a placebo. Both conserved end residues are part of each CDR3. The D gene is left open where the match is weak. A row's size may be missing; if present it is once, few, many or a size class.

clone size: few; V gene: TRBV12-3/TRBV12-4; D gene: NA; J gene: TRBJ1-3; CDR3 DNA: TGTGCCAGCAGTTTCCGGGTTGGAAACACCATATATTTT; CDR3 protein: CASSFRVGNTIYF
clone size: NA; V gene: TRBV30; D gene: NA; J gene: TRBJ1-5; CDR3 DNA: TGTGCCTGGAGTGATAGCAGCAATCAGCCCCAGCATTTT; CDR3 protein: CAWSDSSNQPQHF
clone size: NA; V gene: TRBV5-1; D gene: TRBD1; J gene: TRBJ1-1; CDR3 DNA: TGCGCCAGCAGCTTTGGGGGACAGGGATTTCCTGAAGCTTTCTTT; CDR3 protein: CASSFGGQGFPEAFF
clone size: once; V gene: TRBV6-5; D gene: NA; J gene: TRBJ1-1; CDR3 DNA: TGTGCCAGCACCGCCGGGATTGAAGCTTTCTTT; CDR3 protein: CASTAGIEAFF
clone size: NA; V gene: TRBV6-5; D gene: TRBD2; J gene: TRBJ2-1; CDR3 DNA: TGTGCCAGCAGTCCGCTAGCGGGAGGTCCTGGGGAGCAGTTCTTC; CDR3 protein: CASSPLAGGPGEQFF
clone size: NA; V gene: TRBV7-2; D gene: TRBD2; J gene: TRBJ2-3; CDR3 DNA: TGTGCCAGCAGCCCCTCGGGGGGAGGAGTAGATACGCAGTATTTT; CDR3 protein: CASSPSGGGVDTQYF
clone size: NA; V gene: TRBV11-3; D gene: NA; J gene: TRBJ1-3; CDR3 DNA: TGTGCCAGCAGCTTGGGTTACTCGGGCTCTGGAAACACCATATATTTT; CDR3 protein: CASSLGYSGSGNTIYF
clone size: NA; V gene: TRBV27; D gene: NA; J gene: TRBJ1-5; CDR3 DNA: TGTGCCAGCAGTCCCCGGACAGACCCGGGGCCCCAGCATTTT; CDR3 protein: CASSPRTDPGPQHF
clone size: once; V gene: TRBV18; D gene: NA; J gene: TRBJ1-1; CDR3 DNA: TGTGCCAGCTCACCGTCGGTGGCAGGGGAGTTCGACACTGAAGCTTTCTTT; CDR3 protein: CASSPSVAGEFDTEAFF
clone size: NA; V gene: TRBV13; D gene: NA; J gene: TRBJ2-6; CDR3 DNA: TGTGCCAGCAGCTGGAGCGGCCCATCCTCTGGGGCCAACGTCCTGACTTTC; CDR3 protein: CASSWSGPSSGANVLTF
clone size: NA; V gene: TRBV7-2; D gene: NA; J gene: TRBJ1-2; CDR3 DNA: TGTGCCAGCAGCTTTTCTATCGACGGGACGAATGGCTACACCTTC; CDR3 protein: CASSFSIDGTNGYTF
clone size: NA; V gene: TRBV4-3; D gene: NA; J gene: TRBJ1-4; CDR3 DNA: TGCGCCAGCAGCCAAGTCCGTGAAAAACTGTTTTTT; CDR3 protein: CASSQVREKLFF
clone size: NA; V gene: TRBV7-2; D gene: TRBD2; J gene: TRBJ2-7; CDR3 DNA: TGTGCCAGCAGCCGGAGGCGGGAGGCGGGATTATACGAGCAGTACTTC; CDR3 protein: CASSRRREAGLYEQYF
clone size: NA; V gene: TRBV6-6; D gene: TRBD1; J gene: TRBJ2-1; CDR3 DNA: TGTGCCAGCAGTTATTTATCTTGGGACAGGCAGTTCTTC; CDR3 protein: CASSYLSWDRQFF
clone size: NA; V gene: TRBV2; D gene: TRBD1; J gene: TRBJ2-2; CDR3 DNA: TGTGCCAGCAGCTGGAGACAGGGCCCCGGGGAGCTGTTTTTT; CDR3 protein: CASSWRQGPGELFF
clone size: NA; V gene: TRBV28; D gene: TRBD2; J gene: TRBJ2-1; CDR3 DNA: TGTGCCAGCAGTTCCCCAGCGGGAGGGCCAGTAAATGAGCAGTTCTTC; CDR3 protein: CASSSPAGGPVNEQFF
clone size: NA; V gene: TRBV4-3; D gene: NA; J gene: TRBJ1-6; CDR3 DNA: TGCGCCAGCAGCCAAAAAGGTGATTCACCCCTCCACTTT; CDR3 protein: CASSQKGDSPLHF
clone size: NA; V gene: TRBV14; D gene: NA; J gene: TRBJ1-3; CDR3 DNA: TGTGCCAGCAGCGCACAGTACTCTGGAAACACCATATATTTT; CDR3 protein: CASSAQYSGNTIYF
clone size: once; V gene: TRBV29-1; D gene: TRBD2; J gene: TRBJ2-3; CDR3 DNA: TGCAGCGAGACTAGCGGGGCGCAACATACGCAGTATTTT; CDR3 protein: CSETSGAQHTQYF
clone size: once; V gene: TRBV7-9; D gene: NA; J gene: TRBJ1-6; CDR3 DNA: TGTGCCAGCAGCTCCCCTGGCTATTCACCCCTCCACTTT; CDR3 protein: CASSSPGYSPLHF
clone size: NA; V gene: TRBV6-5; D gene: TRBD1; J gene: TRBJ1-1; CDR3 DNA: TGTGCCAGCAGTTACGGGACAGGGTGGGCCACTGAAGCTTTCTTT; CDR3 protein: CASSYGTGWATEAFF
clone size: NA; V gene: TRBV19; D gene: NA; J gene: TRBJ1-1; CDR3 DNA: TGTGCCAGTAGTCTTACCCTCGAAGCTTTCTTT; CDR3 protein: CASSLTLEAFF
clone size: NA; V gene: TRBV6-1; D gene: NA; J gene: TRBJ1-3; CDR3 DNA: TGTGCCAGCAGTGCGAATACGGGCGCTTGGGGAAACACCATATATTTT; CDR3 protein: CASSANTGAWGNTIYF
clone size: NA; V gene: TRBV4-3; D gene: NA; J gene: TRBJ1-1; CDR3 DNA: TGCGCCAGCAGCCCACATGGGACGGCTATTAACACTGAAGCTTTCTTT; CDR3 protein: CASSPHGTAINTEAFF
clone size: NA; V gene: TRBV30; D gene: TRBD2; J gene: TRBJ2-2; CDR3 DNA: TGTGCCTGGGAAGCCCCGTTTAGCGGGGGATCCGGGGAGCTGTTTTTT; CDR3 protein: CAWEAPFSGGSGELFF
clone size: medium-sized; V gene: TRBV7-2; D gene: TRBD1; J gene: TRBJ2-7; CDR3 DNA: TGTGCCAGCAGCCCCCGGACAGGGGGACTCTACGAGCAGTACTTC; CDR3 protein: CASSPRTGGLYEQYF
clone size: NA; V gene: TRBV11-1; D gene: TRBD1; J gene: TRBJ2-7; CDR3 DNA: TGTGCCAGCAGCCGTGGTGGGACAGTCTACGAGCAGTACTTC; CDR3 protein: CASSRGGTVYEQYF
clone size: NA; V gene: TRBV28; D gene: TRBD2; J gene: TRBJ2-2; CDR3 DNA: TGTGCCAGCATTCCGGGACTAGCGGGATCCGGGGAGCTGTTTTTT; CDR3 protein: CASIPGLAGSGELFF
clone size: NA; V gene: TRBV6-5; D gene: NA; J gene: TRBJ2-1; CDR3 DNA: TGTGCCAGCAGCCAGGGGATGGCCTACAATGAGCAGTTCTTC; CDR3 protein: CASSQGMAYNEQFF
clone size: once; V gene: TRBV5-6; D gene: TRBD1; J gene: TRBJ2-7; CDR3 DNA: TGTGCCAGCAGCTGGGTACAGGGGGTGGACGAGCAGTACTTC; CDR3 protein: CASSWVQGVDEQYF
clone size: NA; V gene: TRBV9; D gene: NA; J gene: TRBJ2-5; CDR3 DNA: TGTGCCAGCAGCGTAGATTTCATGGGGGGCGCGGAGACCCAGTACTTC; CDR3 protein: CASSVDFMGGAETQYF
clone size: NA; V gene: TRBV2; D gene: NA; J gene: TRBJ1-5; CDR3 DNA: TGTGCCAGCAGTGATAGTATGGGCAATCAGCCCCAGCATTTT; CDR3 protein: CASSDSMGNQPQHF
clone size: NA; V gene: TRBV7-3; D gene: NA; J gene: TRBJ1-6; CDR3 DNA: TGTGCCAGCAGCTTAGAGATACGCTCCTATAATTCACCCCTCCACTTT; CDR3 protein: CASSLEIRSYNSPLHF
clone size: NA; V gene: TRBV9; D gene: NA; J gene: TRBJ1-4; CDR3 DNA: TGTGCCAGCAGCCCCGGGTGGTCGAATGAAAAACTGTTTTTT; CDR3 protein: CASSPGWSNEKLFF
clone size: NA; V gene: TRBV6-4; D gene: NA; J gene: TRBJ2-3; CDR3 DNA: TGTGCCAGCAGTGAGGGCCGCCCGGGGTTTTTC; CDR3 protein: CASSEGRPGFF
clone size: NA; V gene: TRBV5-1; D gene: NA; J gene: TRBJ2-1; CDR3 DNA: TGCGCCAGCAGCACCACGGGTTACTACAATGAGCAGTTCTTC; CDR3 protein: CASSTTGYYNEQFF
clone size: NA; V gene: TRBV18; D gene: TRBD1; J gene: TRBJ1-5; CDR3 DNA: TGTGCCAGCTCACGGGACAGAAAGGACAATCAGCCCCAGCATTTT; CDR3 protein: CASSRDRKDNQPQHF
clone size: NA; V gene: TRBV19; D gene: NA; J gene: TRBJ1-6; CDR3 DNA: TGTGCCAGTAGTATCCCGGGAGACTCACCCCTCCACTTT; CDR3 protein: CASSIPGDSPLHF
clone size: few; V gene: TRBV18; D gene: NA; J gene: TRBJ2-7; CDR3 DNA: TGTGCCAGCTCACCCAGTGTGTGGGAGCAGTACTTC; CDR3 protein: CASSPSVWEQYF
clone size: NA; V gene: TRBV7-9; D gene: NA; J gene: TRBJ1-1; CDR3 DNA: TGTGCCAGCAGCGCCTACAGGGATCTGGCTTTCTTT; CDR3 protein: CASSAYRDLAFF
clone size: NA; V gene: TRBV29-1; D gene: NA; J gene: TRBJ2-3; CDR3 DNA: TGCAGCGTTGCTGGGGTAAGCGGGGATACGCAGTATTTT; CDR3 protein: CSVAGVSGDTQYF
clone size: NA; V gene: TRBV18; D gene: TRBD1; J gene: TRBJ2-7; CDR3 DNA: TGTGCCAGCTCGCCAGGGGGCCAACTCTACGAGCAGTACTTC; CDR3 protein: CASSPGGQLYEQYF
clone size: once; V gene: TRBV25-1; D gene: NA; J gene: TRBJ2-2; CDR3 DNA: TGTGCCACCACGGGAGAGGTATTTGACACCGGGGAGCTGTTTTTT; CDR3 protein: CATTGEVFDTGELFF